The 21 T cell receptor beta chains below were found in one sample sequenced in a study of blood T cells in healthy people across ages. A second PCR of 7 to 11 cycles used a sample-barcoded 5' primer and a J-beta primer mix. TCRdb processed the 5' RACE reads anew with MiXCR; each CDR3 protein has one entry. Found here are 630,000 or so distinct CDR3 sequences, around 32% of them singletons; the top ten hold 15%. Sequencing input: blood. These receptors were taken from a woman older than 75 in good health.

V gene TRBV20-1 combines with J gene TRBJ2-2; D gene uncertain. The CDR3 covers 16 residues. Germline V gives CDR1 DFQATT, CDR2 SNEGSKA (reference sequence). Trimming stripped 0 bases from V and 5 bases from J, with 16 bases between. The CDR3 here is CSARESGFFGTGELFF. Written as DNA, the CDR3 is TGCAGTGCTAGAGAATCTGGATTTTTCGGGACCGGGGAGCTGTTTTTT.

This clonotype was observed many times. The chain joins TRBV5-1 to TRBJ2-1, with 9 bases fitting TRBD1. Germline values: CDR1 SGHRS, CDR2 YFSETQ. V lost 1 base, J lost 5 bases, and 7 bases stayed unmatched. CDR3 size: 16 residues. The CDR3 DNA follows: TGCGCCAGCAGCTTGAGGCCCGGGACAGGGAACAATGAGCAGTTCTTC. It yields the protein CASSLRPGTGNNEQFF. The variable domain in full, completed from reference TRBV5-1 and TRBJ2-1, reads KAGVTQTPRYLIKTRGQQVTLSCSPISGHRSVSWYQQTPGQGLQFLFEYFSETQRNKGNFPGRFSGRQFSNSRSEMNVSTLELGDSALYLCASSLRPGTGNNEQFFGPGTRLTVL.

This clonotype was counted many times. The chain carries TRBV7-9 and TRBJ1-2, with D unresolved. The length of the CDR3 is 16 residues. Germline CDR1 reads SEHNR; CDR2 reads FQNEAQ (reference sequence). Trimming stripped 1 base from V and 3 bases from J, with 15 bases between. CDR3 in amino acids: CASSLVVWASDYGYTF. The DNA for the CDR3 is TGTGCCAGCAGCTTAGTTGTGTGGGCGTCTGACTATGGCTACACCTTC.

This clonotype was recorded many times. The CDR3 DNA reads as TGTGCCAGCAGTCCCGGGACAGGGCAATCTGGGGCCAACGTCCTGACTTTC. Translated, it gives CASSPGTGQSGANVLTF. The rearrangement uses TRBV27 and TRBJ2-6; 9 bases line up with TRBD1. The CDR3 is 17 amino acids. CDR1 is MNHEY, CDR2 SMNVEV, per germline (reference sequence). Trimming cost V 5 bases and J 1 base; bases outside gene matches: 6. Full variable domain (missing parts from reference TRBV27 and TRBJ2-6): EAQVTQNPRYLITVTGKKLTVTCSQNMNHEYMSWYRQDPGLGLRQIYYSMNVEVTDKGDVPEGYKVSRKEKRNFPLILESPSPNQTSLYFCASSPGTGQSGANVLTFGAGSRLTVL.

The CDR3 DNA follows: TGTGCCATCAGTTCGACTAGCGGGGGGACTGGGGCCAACGTCCTGACTTTC. Translation gives CAISSTSGGTGANVLTF. This chain links TRBV10-3 with TRBJ2-6; 13 positions agree with TRBD2. V trimming: 5 bases; J trimming: 2 bases; junction bases outside the gene matches: 3. CDR3 size: 17 residues. CDR1 and CDR2 from the germline V gene are ENHRY and SYGVKD.

The table lists this clonotype with a count of one. The chain couples TRBV15 to TRBJ2-4, with 7 bases that match TRBD1. From germline, CDR1 is LNHNV and CDR2 YYDKDF (reference sequence). The V gene end was trimmed by 4 bases and the J gene end by 0 bases; junction bases not matched to a gene: 15. CDR3 length: 19 amino acids. The CDR3 is CATSTTTGINFLAKNIQYF. Written as DNA, the CDR3 is TGTGCCACCAGCACTACGACAGGGATAAACTTTCTAGCCAAAAACATTCAGTACTTC.

This clonotype was seen many times. This sequence joins TRBV3-1 and TRBJ2-7, with 9 positions matching TRBD2. The ends lost 1 base at V and 0 bases at J; junction bases unmatched: 10. This CDR3 contains 18 residues. CDR1 is LGHDT and CDR2 is YNNKEL in the germline V gene (reference sequence). This CDR3 is CASSQVWGGGGDSYEQYF. DNA for the CDR3: TGTGCCAGCAGCCAAGTTTGGGGAGGCGGGGGGGACTCCTACGAGCAGTACTTC.

The rearrangement uses TRBV20-1 and TRBJ2-7, with a weak D call TRBD1 (5 bases). From germline, CDR1 is DFQATT and CDR2 SNEGSKA (reference sequence). The CDR3 consists of 12 residues. V dropped 2 bases and J dropped 6 bases, with 11 bases sitting between them. The CDR3 sequence is CSARSPQGEQYF. CDR3 nucleotides: TGCAGTGCTAGATCCCCTCAGGGCGAGCAGTACTTC.

Of note for this clonotype: A much larger clone lies one base from this, so it may be a read error. The V gene is TRBV15, the J gene TRBJ1-4, with no clear D. The CDR3 covers 16 residues. From germline, CDR1 is LNHNV and CDR2 YYDKDF (reference sequence). The CDR3 DNA follows: TGTGCCACCAGCAGAGTTGCGGGCGGTGGTGGTGAAAAACGGTTTTTT. Its protein is CATSRVAGGGGEKRFF.

This clonotype was seen at least ten times. The chain links TRBV5-6 to TRBJ1-2, with D hard to call. This CDR3 is 15 amino acids long. The germline V gene has CDR1 SGHDT and CDR2 YYEEEE. Trimming cost V 0 bases and J 5 bases, with 14 bases left between them. The CDR3 DNA reads TGTGCCAGCAGCTTGGGGTTTAATTCGCCTTATGGCTACACCTTC. It encodes CASSLGFNSPYGYTF.

V usage is TRBV5-1 and J usage is TRBJ1-1; 7 positions agree with TRBD1. The V gene end was trimmed by 0 bases and the J gene end by 10 bases; junction bases not matched to a gene: 6. CDR3 length: 13 residues. Germline V gives CDR1 SGHRS, CDR2 YFSETQ. CDR3 in DNA: TGCGCCAGCAGCTTGGACAGGGGACTCGGAGCTTTCTTT. Amino acids: CASSLDRGLGAFF.

On this clonotype itself: This may come from a read error, since a much larger clone is one base off. The chain recombines TRBV12-3 or TRBV12-4 with TRBJ2-5, with D uncertain. There are 15 residues in the CDR3. Trimming shortened V by 2 bases and J by 11 bases, and 21 bases separated the two germline ends. The CDR3 is CASSLLTGSTDEQYF. Here the CDR3 DNA reads TGTGCCAGCAGTTTATTGACTGGGTCTACGGATGAGCAGTACTTC.

The chain is built from TRBV4-2 and TRBJ1-1; D unclear. From germline, CDR1 is LGHNA and CDR2 YNFKEQ. The CDR3 is 14 amino acids. Deletions cut 0 bases from V and 1 base from J, with 6 bases between. The CDR3: CASSQDSKNTEAFF. CDR3 nucleotides: TGTGCCAGCAGCCAAGATTCCAAGAACACTGAAGCTTTCTTT.

This clonotype was seen repeatedly, ten times or more. The chain has TRBV4-2 and TRBJ2-5; 8 nucleotides line up with TRBD2. J was trimmed by 2 bases and V by 1 base; bases with no gene match: 12. The V gene's germline CDR1 is LGHNA and CDR2 YNFKEQ. The CDR3 is 18 residues long. The CDR3 bases are TGTGCCAGCAGCCAAGTTTCCGGGCTAGGCGGGGGGCAAGAGACCCAGTACTTC. Protein product: CASSQVSGLGGGQETQYF.

This clonotype was seen a handful of times. The chain combines TRBV19 with TRBJ1-2; D perhaps matches TRBD1 (6 bases). Germline-derived CDR1 and CDR2 are LNHDA and SQIVND (reference sequence). V lost 7 bases and J 0 bases, leaving 15 bases between the germline ends. The CDR3 totals 15 residues. CDR3 sequence reads: CASILTGDSNYGYTF. In DNA form, the CDR3 reads TGTGCCAGTATCTTGACAGGAGACTCTAACTATGGCTACACCTTC.

Concerning this clonotype: One base away lies a much larger clone, so this may be a sequencing read error. This chain connects TRBV7-2 to TRBJ2-7; TRBD1 might be the D (6 bases). Germline CDR1 and CDR2: SGHTA and FQGNSA. The CDR3 has 14 amino acids. Trimming shortened V by 8 bases and J by 2 bases, and 16 bases separated the two germline ends. The CDR3 loop is CASGYQTGTYEQYF. Written as DNA, the CDR3 is TGTGCCAGCGGTTATCAGACAGGAACCTACGAGCAGTACTTC.

Concerning this clonotype itself: A much larger clone sits a single nucleotide away, making a read error possible. The V gene is TRBV20-1, the J gene TRBJ2-3; D gene unclear. The V and J ends lost 7 bases and 1 base respectively, with 21 bases between them. This CDR3 spans 16 amino acids. Germline CDR1 and CDR2: DFQATT and SNEGSKA (reference sequence). CDR3 nucleotide sequence: TGCAGTGTAATTAGGCCCCGTTTTGTCGGCACAGATACGCAGTATTTT. Its protein product is CSVIRPRFVGTDTQYF.

In its sample, this clonotype was seen many times. The V gene is TRBV2, the J gene TRBJ2-5; 10 bases are shared with TRBD2. After removal of 6 bases from V and 2 bases from J, the junction contained 6 bases not matched to a gene. The CDR3 contains 15 residues. Per the germline V gene, CDR1 is SNHLY and CDR2 is FYNNEI. The CDR3 sequence: CASSTLSGGQETQYF. The CDR3 nucleotides are TGTGCCAGCAGCACACTTAGCGGGGGGCAAGAGACCCAGTACTTC.

This clonotype was observed at least ten times. V and J are TRBV20-1 and TRBJ2-1; tentative D call: TRBD1 (5 bases). The CDR3 is 14 amino acids. Deletions cut 1 base from V and 8 bases from J, with 15 bases between. Germline values: CDR1 DFQATT, CDR2 SNEGSKA (reference sequence). The CDR3 bases are TGCAGTGCTAGAGGTGGGGCTGGTCGTTATGAGCAGTTCTTC. As protein: CSARGGAGRYEQFF.

This clonotype occurred a few times. V usage is TRBV9 and J usage is TRBJ1-1, with D possibly matching TRBD1 (6 bases). This CDR3 is 14 amino acids long. Trimming stripped 0 bases from V and 5 bases from J, with 11 bases between. The germline gives CDR1 SGDLS, CDR2 YYNGEE. The CDR3 nucleotides read TGTGCCAGCAGCGTAGCGGGGAGGGGGACTGAAGCTTTCTTT. Translated: CASSVAGRGTEAFF.

This clonotype was counted ten times or more. This chain joins TRBV20-1 and TRBJ2-1, with a weak D call TRBD2 (6 bases). V shed 6 bases and J shed 6 bases, with 18 bases lying between them. Germline V gene data show CDR1 as DFQATT and CDR2 as SNEGSKA (reference sequence). The CDR3 is 14 amino acids. The DNA of the CDR3 is TGCAGTGCCGTCGACGGGAGTGGGGTCAATGAGCAGTTCTTC. It yields the protein CSAVDGSGVNEQFF.